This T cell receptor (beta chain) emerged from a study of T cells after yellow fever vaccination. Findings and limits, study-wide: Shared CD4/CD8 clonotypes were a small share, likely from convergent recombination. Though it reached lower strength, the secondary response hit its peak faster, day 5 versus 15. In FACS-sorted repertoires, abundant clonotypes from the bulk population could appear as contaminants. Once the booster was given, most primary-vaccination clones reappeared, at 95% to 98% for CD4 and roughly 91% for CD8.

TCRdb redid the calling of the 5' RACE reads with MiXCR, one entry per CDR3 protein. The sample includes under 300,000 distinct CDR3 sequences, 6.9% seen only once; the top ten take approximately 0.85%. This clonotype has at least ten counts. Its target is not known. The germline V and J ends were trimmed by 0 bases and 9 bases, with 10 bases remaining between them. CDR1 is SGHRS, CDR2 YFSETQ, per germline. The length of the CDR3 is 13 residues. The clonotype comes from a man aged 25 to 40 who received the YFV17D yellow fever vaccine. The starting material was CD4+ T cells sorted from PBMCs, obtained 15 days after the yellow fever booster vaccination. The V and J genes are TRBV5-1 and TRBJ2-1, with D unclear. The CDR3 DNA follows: TGCGCCAGCAGCTTGGAACGCTACGGTGAGCAGTTCTTC. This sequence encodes CASSLERYGEQFF.